These 16 T cell receptor beta chains were all obtained from the same sample, sequenced in a study of beta chain features in type 1 diabetes. Reverse transcribing all isolated RNA meant expressed TCRB transcripts were sequenced. Some clones are missing from TCRdb's copy, which holds only in-frame ones; the method was immunoSEQ multiplex PCR. The table lists roughly 400,000 clones, approximately 15% of them singletons, with 0.019% in the top ten. The sample consisted of naive CD4+ T cells from blood. The receptors shown here come from a woman between 18 and 29 years old in good health.

The V and J genes are TRBV30 and TRBJ2-1; 7 positions match TRBD2. Per the germline V gene, CDR1 is GTSNPN and CDR2 is SVGIG (reference sequence). With 7 bases clipped from V and 6 bases from J, the junction kept 9 bases outside the gene matches. CDR3 length: 13 amino acids. CDR3 coding DNA: TGTGCCTCCCTACTAGCGTCTCGCAATGAGCAGTTCTTC. As protein: CASLLASRNEQFF.

This clone turned up a few times. CDR3 sequence: CASSVGSSGLPYEQYF. CDR3 coding DNA: TGTGCCAGCAGCGTAGGGTCTAGCGGCCTCCCCTACGAGCAGTACTTC. The V and J genes are TRBV9 and TRBJ2-7; the match to TRBD2 covers 7 bases. The CDR3 consists of 16 residues. Germline assignment: CDR1 SGDLS and CDR2 YYNGEE. Losses at the gene ends were 0 bases for V and 2 bases for J; bases not matched to a gene: 8.

The chain couples TRBV5-6 to TRBJ2-5; 11 bases line up with TRBD2. The CDR3 is 17 amino acids. The V segment lost 4 bases and the J segment 5 bases; nucleotides outside the gene matches: 13. Germline-derived CDR1 and CDR2 are SGHDT and YYEEEE. CDR3: CASSLGLAGVKAETQYF. CDR3 sequence (DNA): TGTGCCAGCAGCCTAGGACTAGCGGGCGTGAAGGCCGAGACCCAGTACTTC.

V gene TRBV12-2 combines with J gene TRBJ2-1; TRBD2 is the table's D call and was not checked against the DNA. TRBV12-2 is given as a pseudogene. CDR3 length: 16 amino acids. CDR3 bases: TGTGCAAGTCGCGTCACGACTAGTTGCTCCTACAATGAGCAGTTCTTC. Its translation is CASRVTTSCSYNEQFF.

The chain is built from TRBV5-4 and TRBJ2-7, with 7 bases identical to TRBD1. The CDR3 consists of 14 residues. The junction had 6 bases not matched to a gene; V was cut back by 0 bases and J by 6 bases. Germline loops: CDR1 SGHNT, CDR2 YYREEE (reference sequence). DNA of the CDR3: TGTGCCAGCAGCTTGGGGACAGGTGAAGGCGAGCAGTACTTC. It is translated as CASSLGTGEGEQYF.

This clone appeared a few times. This sequence joins TRBV11-2 and TRBJ2-1, with 7 bases that match TRBD2. The V and J ends lost 5 bases and 0 bases, in that order; junction bases with no gene match: 4. The CDR3 totals 15 residues. Germline V gene lookup returns CDR1 SGHAT and CDR2 FQNNGV. CDR3 nucleotide sequence: TGTGCCAGCAGCCTCCAGCGGGACTCCTACAATGAGCAGTTCTTC. This codes for CASSLQRDSYNEQFF.

The rearrangement uses TRBV30 and TRBJ2-5, with D possibly being TRBD2 (5 bases). The CDR3 loop spans 12 amino acids. Germline CDR1 GTSNPN, CDR2 SVGIG (reference sequence). Trimming stripped 3 bases from V and 5 bases from J, with 10 bases between. The CDR3 loop is CAWRGRVETQYF. CDR3 nucleotide sequence: TGTGCCTGGAGGGGGAGAGTCGAGACCCAGTACTTC.

This clone was seen more than once but under ten times. The rearrangement joins TRBV23-1 to TRBJ2-3, with D possibly matching TRBD2 (6 bases). TRBV23-1 is annotated as an ORF whose role is uncertain. CDR3 length: 18 residues. The V gene lost 2 bases and the J gene lost 0 bases, with 18 bases spanning the gap. CDR3 DNA: TGCGCCAGCAGTCAAGTCGGGGGAACCATCCCTAGCACAGATACGCAGTATTTT. Protein: CASSQVGGTIPSTDTQYF.

This clone was detected only a few times. V and J are TRBV5-4 and TRBJ1-1; D unresolved. The CDR3 sequence is 14 residues long. The V end was cut by 4 bases, the J end by 1 base, with 11 bases between. Germline lookup yields CDR1 SGHNT and CDR2 YYREEE (reference sequence). CDR3 in amino acids: CASSPTGGNTEAFF. In DNA, the CDR3 is TGTGCCAGCAGCCCGACGGGTGGGAACACTGAAGCTTTCTTT.

This clone came up a few times. V usage is TRBV29-1 and J usage is TRBJ1-1; D uncertain. The CDR3 sequence is 14 residues long. V shed 4 bases and J shed 2 bases, with 14 bases lying between them. Germline V gene data show CDR1 as SQVTM and CDR2 as ANQGSEA. CDR3 sequence: CSVGFMGLNTEAFF. The DNA for the CDR3 is TGCAGCGTTGGGTTCATGGGCCTAAACACTGAAGCTTTCTTT.

This clone was picked up a small number of times. In nucleotides, the CDR3 is TGCGCCAGCAGCAGCCACGGGACTAGCGGGTCCTACGAGCAGTACTTC. Protein product: CASSSHGTSGSYEQYF. This sequence joins TRBV5-1 and TRBJ2-7; TRBD2 agrees at 12 bases. Germline trimming cut 4 bases from V and 1 base from J; bases unmatched to any gene: 6. The CDR3 is 16 residues long. Germline V gene data show CDR1 as SGHRS and CDR2 as YFSETQ.

The V call is TRBV30, the J call TRBJ1-5, with 11 bases identical to TRBD1. The V gene's germline CDR1 is GTSNPN and CDR2 SVGIG (reference sequence). After removal of 1 base from V and 9 bases from J, the junction contained 8 bases not matched to a gene. The CDR3 length is 15 residues. The DNA for the CDR3 is TGTGCCTGGAGTGGTGGGACAGGGGGAGCAAGGCCCCAGCATTTT. It specifies CAWSGGTGGARPQHF.

As DNA, the CDR3 is TGCGCCAGCGGCTCCAAGGATGCCGGAGCTAACTATGGCTACACCTTC. This codes for CASGSKDAGANYGYTF. The J gene is TRBJ1-2, the V gene TRBV23-1; D call uncertain. TRBV23-1 is recorded as an ORF, its role being uncertain. V was pared by 8 bases and J by 0 bases, with 19 bases between. This CDR3 spans 16 amino acids.

Written as DNA, the CDR3 is TGCGCCAGCAGCGGGACAGGGGGCGGTTCGGAGACCCAGTACTTC. It encodes CASSGTGGGSETQYF. This chain connects TRBV5-1 to TRBJ2-5; 12 bases are shared with TRBD1. The V gene end was trimmed by 4 bases and the J gene end by 5 bases; junction bases not matched to a gene: 6. Germline V gives CDR1 SGHRS, CDR2 YFSETQ. CDR3 length: 15 residues.

The chain joins TRBV19 to TRBJ2-4; D may be TRBD2 (7 bases). The CDR3 is 16 residues long. CDR1 and CDR2 from the germline V gene are LNHDA and SQIVND (reference sequence). Trimming removed 1 base at V and 3 bases at J, with 13 bases between. CDR3 in amino acids: CASSIVGGPVKNIQYF. The CDR3 DNA is TGTGCCAGTAGTATAGTGGGGGGGCCGGTCAAAAACATTCAGTACTTC.

This chain uses TRBV20-1 with TRBJ1-1; D is perhaps TRBD1 (5 bases). V lost 6 bases and J 6 bases, leaving 11 bases between the germline ends. The CDR3 spans 11 residues. Germline V CDR1 and CDR2: DFQATT, SNEGSKA (reference sequence). The DNA of the CDR3 is TGCAGTGCCCCGACAGTCCCTGAAGCTTTCTTT. Its protein is CSAPTVPEAFF.